This TCR beta chain originates from a study of blood T cell repertoires in COVID-19. Sequenced by immunoSEQ multiplex PCR; TCRdb stores in-frame clones only, minus some. This repertoire shows tens of thousands of clones, about 90% found once; its top ten account for 3% to 4%. This CDR3 spans 15 amino acids. Germline CDR1 and CDR2: SEHNR and FQNEAQ (reference sequence). Trimming took 1 base from V and 9 from J, leaving 19 bases between them. The receptor's source is a woman aged 45-65 years in a cohort sampled during active COVID-19. Sequenced sample: peripheral blood. This chain links TRBV7-9 with TRBJ2-7; D is unresolved. This CDR3 reads CASSLEGVINFGQYF. The CDR3 DNA is TGTGCCAGCAGCTTAGAAGGAGTGATAAACTTCGGGCAGTACTTC.